This TCR beta chain was captured in a study of blood T cells in healthy people across ages. Study overall: Template-switching capture recovered about one barcoded beta molecule per two T cells. Points from the study as a whole: PBMCs were not sorted, which prevented a conclusive comparison of naive versus antigen-experienced cells.

Together with a sample-barcoded 5' primer, a J-beta primer mix was included in a second PCR lasting about 7 to 11 cycles. Every cDNA was tagged by a template-switch adaptor with 12 random nucleotides. The yield of each sample was at least 2.5 million CDR3-containing paired-end reads. TCRdb passed the 5' RACE reads through MiXCR, listing each CDR3 protein once. This sample has approximately 690,000 distinct CDR3 sequences; around 54% occur once, and the top ten carry more than 35%. CDR1 is MDHEN and CDR2 is SYDVKM in the germline V gene. Trimming stripped 5 bases from V and 1 base from J, with 9 bases between. The CDR3 consists of 13 residues. Remarks on this clonotype: Its cognate antigen is unknown.

The receptor was isolated from a man aged 55 to 70 in good health. The sample taken for sequencing was blood. This chain uses TRBV28 with TRBJ2-7, with D hard to call. Written as DNA, the CDR3 is TGTGCCAGCAGTCGTAGACCTTCCTACGAGCAGTACTTC. Amino acid sequence: CASSRRPSYEQYF. Drawing the rest from reference TRBV28 and TRBJ2-7, the complete variable domain is DVKVTQSSRYLVKRTGEKVFLECVQDMDHENMFWYRQDPGLGLRLIYFSYDVKMKEKGDIPEGYSVSREKKERFSLILESASTNQTSMYLCASSRRPSYEQYFGPGTRLTVT.